These 19 T cell receptor beta chains came from one sample sequenced in a study of T cells in Graves' hyperthyroidism and ophthalmopathy. RNA transcripts served as the template for amplifying TCR beta CDR3 regions. Carried out on the TCR CDR3, a first-round RT-PCR used the HTBI primer set. Each CDR3 protein is one row after TCRdb ran MiXCR on the multiplex PCR reads. Counted here are around 340,000 distinct CDR3 sequences, about 20% occurring once; the ten biggest clones make up approximately 49%. Sequences were obtained from blood. The source of these receptors is a woman between 45 and 65 years old with Graves' hyperthyroidism.

This clonotype has just a few counts. The CDR3 DNA is TGTGCCTGGAGTGTATCGGCTAATTCACCCCTCCACTTT. Translated, it gives CAWSVSANSPLHF. The genes are TRBV30 and TRBJ1-6, with unresolved D. This CDR3 spans 13 amino acids. Germline V CDR1 and CDR2: GTSNPN, SVGIG (reference sequence). V was pared by 0 bases and J by 6 bases, with 6 bases between.

This clonotype was observed at least ten times. The chain couples TRBV12-3 or TRBV12-4 to TRBJ1-2, with 7 positions matching TRBD1. After removal of 8 bases from V and 5 bases from J, the junction contained 8 bases not matched to a gene. CDR3 length equals 13 residues. For the CDR3, the DNA is TGTGCCAGCCGGGACAGAGCCCTATATGGCTACACCTTC. It translates to CASRDRALYGYTF.

The chain employs TRBV25-1 and TRBJ1-2; D is uncertain. The CDR3 is made up of 12 amino acids. Trimming stripped 7 bases from V and 7 bases from J, with 13 bases between. Germline V gene sequence: CDR1 MGHDK, CDR2 SYGVNS. CDR3 DNA: TGTGCCAGCAAATTCGGTATTGGTGGCTACACCTTC. It is translated as CASKFGIGGYTF.

The CDR3 sequence: CASSFSSGMNTGELFF. The CDR3 bases are TGTGCCAGCAGTTTCTCTAGCGGGATGAACACCGGGGAGCTGTTTTTT. This chain links TRBV12-3 or TRBV12-4 with TRBJ2-2; 9 bases fit TRBD2. J was trimmed by 1 base and V by 3 bases; bases with no gene match: 3. This CDR3 is built from 16 residues.

There are many counts of this clonotype. This chain uses TRBV2 with TRBJ2-7; 10 bases map to TRBD2. The CDR3 runs to 15 residues. V was clipped by 1 base and J by 4 bases; unmatched bases: 4. Germline V lookup: CDR1 SNHLY, CDR2 FYNNEI. The CDR3 DNA sequence: TGTGCCAGCAGTGAAGGGCCTAGCGGGAGTTACGAGCAGTACTTC. Translation: CASSEGPSGSYEQYF.

This clonotype was seen repeatedly, ten times or more. The chain links TRBV28 to TRBJ2-1; 7 bases are a match to TRBD1. Trimming at V came to 7 bases and at J to 0 bases, leaving 6 bases not matched to a gene. Germline assignment: CDR1 MDHEN and CDR2 SYDVKM. This CDR3 spans 15 amino acids. CDR3 in DNA: TGTGCCAGCACTGTCACAGGGGCCTCCTACAATGAGCAGTTCTTC. Protein: CASTVTGASYNEQFF.

The chain employs TRBV10-3 and TRBJ1-2, with D possibly TRBD1 on 5 matching bases. The CDR3 runs 11 residues. V shed 10 bases and J shed 3 bases, with 9 bases lying between them. The V gene's germline CDR1 is ENHRY and CDR2 SYGVKD. The CDR3 DNA is TGTGCCACCGGGACGGACTATGGCTACACCTTC. It specifies CATGTDYGYTF.

The chain couples TRBV5-4 to TRBJ2-1; TRBD2 is a possible D gene (6 bases). The CDR3 consists of 13 residues. The V and J ends lost 4 bases and 8 bases respectively, with 13 bases between them. Germline V gene data show CDR1 as SGHNT and CDR2 as YYREEE (reference sequence). In DNA form, the CDR3 reads TGTGCCAGCAGCCTTCCTAGCGCTTATGAGCAGTTCTTC. Protein product: CASSLPSAYEQFF.

The chain couples TRBV6-5 to TRBJ2-6; a possible D gene is TRBD1 (6 bases). V dropped 2 bases and J dropped 2 bases, with 13 bases sitting between them. The germline V gene has CDR1 MNHEY and CDR2 SVGAGI. This CDR3 contains 17 residues. CDR3 loop: CASSYGVRGAGANVLTF. The CDR3 coding sequence is TGTGCCAGCAGTTACGGTGTCAGGGGAGCTGGGGCCAACGTCCTGACTTTC.

J is TRBJ1-2 and V is TRBV2; 12 bases fit TRBD1. V lost 6 bases, J lost 8 bases, and 13 bases stayed unmatched. Germline-derived CDR1 and CDR2 are SNHLY and FYNNEI. This CDR3 contains 16 residues. In nucleotides, the CDR3 is TGTGCCAGCAGGGTACCGGGACAGGGGGCGCATGGCGGCTACACCTTC. It translates to CASRVPGQGAHGGYTF.

This clonotype occurred a few times. The J gene is TRBJ2-4, the V gene TRBV20-1; D is perhaps TRBD1 or TRBD2 (5 bases each). The CDR3 loop spans 19 amino acids. V was trimmed by 1 base and J by 2 bases, leaving 24 bases between them. The germline CDR1 and CDR2 sequences are DFQATT and SNEGSKA (reference sequence). CDR3 in DNA: TGCAGTGCTAGAGCCCAGCCCCGGGACGTTTATTCACCCAAAAACATTCAGTACTTC. Its translation is CSARAQPRDVYSPKNIQYF.

This sequence joins TRBV6-1 and TRBJ1-5; D not certain. The CDR3 is 14 residues long. The germline V gene encodes CDR1 MNHNS and CDR2 SASEGT. The V and J ends lost 3 bases and 0 bases respectively, with 6 bases between them. CDR3: CASSEWLSNQPQHF. As DNA, the CDR3 is TGTGCCAGCAGTGAGTGGCTTAGCAATCAGCCCCAGCATTTT.

Only a few counts were recorded for this clonotype. The chain has TRBV6-1 and TRBJ1-3; D remains ambiguous. The CDR3 consists of 14 residues. With 7 bases removed from V and 0 bases from J, the gap between germline ends came to 10 bases. Germline V gives CDR1 MNHNS, CDR2 SASEGT. The CDR3 DNA follows: TGTGCCAGCAACCGGCCCTTCTCTGGAAACACCATATATTTT. Its protein product is CASNRPFSGNTIYF.

This clonotype was found a few times. This rearrangement joins TRBV6-1 to TRBJ2-7, with TRBD2 matching over 11 bases. This CDR3 has 14 amino acids. V shed 6 bases, J shed 1 base, and the junction held 2 bases outside the gene matches. Germline lookup yields CDR1 MNHNS and CDR2 SASEGT. The CDR3: CASRGLAESYEQYF. CDR3 sequence (DNA): TGTGCCAGCAGGGGACTAGCGGAATCCTACGAGCAGTACTTC.

The chain employs TRBV2 and TRBJ2-2; TRBD2 aligns across 7 bases. Trimming cost V 2 bases and J 4 bases; bases outside gene matches: 4. CDR3 size: 15 residues. In germline, CDR1 is SNHLY, CDR2 FYNNEI. The CDR3 protein is CASSESAGVTGELFF. The CDR3 region has the DNA TGTGCCAGCAGTGAATCTGCGGGAGTCACCGGGGAGCTGTTTTTT. Filled out from reference TRBV2 and TRBJ2-2, the complete variable domain reads EPEVTQTPSHQVTQMGQEVILRCVPISNHLYFYWYRQILGQKVEFLVSFYNNEISEKSEIFDDQFSVERPDGSNFTLKIRSTKLEDSAMYFCASSESAGVTGELFFGEGSRLTVL.

This clonotype was observed many times. The CDR3 is CASEQAGGQNEQFF. CDR3 coding DNA: TGTGCCAGTGAGCAAGCGGGGGGGCAGAATGAGCAGTTCTTC. The V gene is TRBV12-3 or TRBV12-4, the J gene TRBJ2-1, with TRBD2 matching over 10 bases. The trim removed 9 bases at V and 7 bases at J, leaving 9 bases unmatched. This CDR3 is built from 14 residues.

This clonotype was found a few times. The gene calls are TRBV7-4 and TRBJ2-7, with unresolved D. The germline V and J ends were trimmed by 5 bases and 3 bases, with 20 bases remaining between them. CDR1 SGHVT and CDR2 SQSDAQ come from the germline V gene. The CDR3 consists of 16 residues. The CDR3 coding sequence is TGTGCCAGCAGCCACCATTTGGGCCCGAGAGACTACGAGCAGTACTTC. Residues: CASSHHLGPRDYEQYF.

This clonotype came up many times. The chain links TRBV11-2 to TRBJ2-7; 9 bases are shared with TRBD1. CDR3 length equals 15 residues. V lost 2 bases, J lost 3 bases, and 5 bases stayed unmatched. CDR1 and CDR2 from the germline V gene are SGHAT and FQNNGV. The DNA for the CDR3 is TGTGCCAGCAGCTTAATGTCGACAGGGGGCTACGAGCAGTACTTC. This gives the protein CASSLMSTGGYEQYF.

This clonotype has more than one count but fewer than ten. V and J are TRBV5-1 and TRBJ2-5; D is possibly TRBD1 (5 bases). The V end was cut by 4 bases, the J end by 1 base, with 14 bases between. Germline values: CDR1 SGHRS, CDR2 YFSETQ. The CDR3 is 15 amino acids. The CDR3 protein is CASSLWSGAQETQYF. The DNA of the CDR3 is TGCGCCAGCAGCCTCTGGTCTGGGGCCCAAGAGACCCAGTACTTC.